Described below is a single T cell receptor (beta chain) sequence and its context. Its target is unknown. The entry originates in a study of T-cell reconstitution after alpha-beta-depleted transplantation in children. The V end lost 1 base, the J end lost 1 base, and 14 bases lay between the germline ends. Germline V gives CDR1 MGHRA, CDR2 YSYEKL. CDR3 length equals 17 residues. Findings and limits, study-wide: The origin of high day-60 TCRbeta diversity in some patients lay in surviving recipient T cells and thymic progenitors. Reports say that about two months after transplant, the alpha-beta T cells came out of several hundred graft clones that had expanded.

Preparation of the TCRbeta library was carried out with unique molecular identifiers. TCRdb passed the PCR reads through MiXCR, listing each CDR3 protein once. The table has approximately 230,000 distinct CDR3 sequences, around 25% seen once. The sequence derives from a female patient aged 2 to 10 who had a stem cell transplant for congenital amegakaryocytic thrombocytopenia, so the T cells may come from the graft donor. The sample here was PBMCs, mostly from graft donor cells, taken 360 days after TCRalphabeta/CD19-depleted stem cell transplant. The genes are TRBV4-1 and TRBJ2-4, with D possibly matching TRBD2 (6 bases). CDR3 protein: CASSQGSAGSAKNIQYF. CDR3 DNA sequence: TGCGCCAGCAGCCAAGGGTCGGCGGGGTCTGCCAAAAACATTCAGTACTTC.